This paragraph covers one T cell receptor (beta chain) sequence. This entry comes from a study of blood T cell repertoires in COVID-19. The assay was immunoSEQ multiplex PCR, and TCRdb's table has in-frame clones only and misses some. The sample carries fewer than 40,000 clones, 89% recorded once. Trimming removed 6 bases from V and 1 base from J, with 12 bases in between. This CDR3 contains 14 residues. Germline CDR1 reads MNHEY; CDR2 reads SVGAGI. The source is a man older than 75 with acute or convalescent COVID-19. The sample comprised peripheral blood. The V gene is TRBV6-5, the J gene TRBJ1-1; no firm D call. Here the CDR3 DNA reads TGTGCCAGCAGGCGGGCGTCTAAGAACACTGAAGCTTTCTTT. This encodes CASRRASKNTEAFF.